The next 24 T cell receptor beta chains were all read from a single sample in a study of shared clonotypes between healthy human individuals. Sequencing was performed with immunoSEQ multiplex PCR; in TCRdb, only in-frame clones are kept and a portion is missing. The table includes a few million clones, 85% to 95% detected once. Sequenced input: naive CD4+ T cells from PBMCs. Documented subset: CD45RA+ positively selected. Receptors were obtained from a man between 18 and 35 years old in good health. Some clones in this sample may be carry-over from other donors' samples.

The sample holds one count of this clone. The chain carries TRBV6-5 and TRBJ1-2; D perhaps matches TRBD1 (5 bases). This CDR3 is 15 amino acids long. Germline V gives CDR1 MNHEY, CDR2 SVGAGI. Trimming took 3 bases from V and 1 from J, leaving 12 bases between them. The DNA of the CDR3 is TGTGCCAGCAGTTATGGGGGGTCAATTAACTATGGCTACACCTTC. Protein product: CASSYGGSINYGYTF.

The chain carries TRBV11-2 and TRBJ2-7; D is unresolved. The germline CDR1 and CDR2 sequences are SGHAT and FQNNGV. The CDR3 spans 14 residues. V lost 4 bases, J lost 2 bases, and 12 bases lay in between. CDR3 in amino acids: CASSSRSPPYEQYF. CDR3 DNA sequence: TGTGCCAGCAGCTCGAGGAGCCCTCCCTACGAGCAGTACTTC.

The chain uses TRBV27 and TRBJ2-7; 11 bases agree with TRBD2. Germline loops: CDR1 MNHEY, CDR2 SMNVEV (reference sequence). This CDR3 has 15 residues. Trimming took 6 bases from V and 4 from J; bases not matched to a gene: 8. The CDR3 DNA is TGTGCCAGCAGGATCACTAGCGGGAGCGGTTACGAGCAGTACTTC. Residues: CASRITSGSGYEQYF.

The DNA of the CDR3 is TGTGCCAGCAGCCCGAGAGGGGGCGGTAGCGGGAGGGTAACAGATACGCAGTATTTT. It encodes CASSPRGGGSGRVTDTQYF. This chain connects TRBV7-2 to TRBJ2-3; the match to TRBD2 covers 11 bases. This CDR3 has 19 residues. Germline V gives CDR1 SGHTA, CDR2 FQGNSA. Trimming removed 5 bases from V and 3 bases from J; junction bases left unmatched: 16.

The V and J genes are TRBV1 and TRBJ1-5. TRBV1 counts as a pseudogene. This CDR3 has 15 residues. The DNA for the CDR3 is TGCACCAGCAGCCTCATGTGGGACAGCAATCAGCCCCAGCATTTT. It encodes CTSSLMWDSNQPQHF.

Here the CDR3 reads CASSPRTTGLETQYF. The CDR3 bases are TGTGCCAGCAGCCCACGAACGACAGGGTTGGAGACCCAGTACTTC. The V gene is TRBV7-2, the J gene TRBJ2-5; 7 positions agree with TRBD1. Per germline, CDR1 SGHTA and CDR2 FQGNSA. This CDR3 is built from 15 residues. Trimming cost V 5 bases and J 5 bases; bases outside gene matches: 11.

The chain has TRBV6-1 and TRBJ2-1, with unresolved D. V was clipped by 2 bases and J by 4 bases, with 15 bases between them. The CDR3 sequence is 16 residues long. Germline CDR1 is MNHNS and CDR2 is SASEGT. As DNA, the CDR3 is TGTGCCAGCAGTGAACTGTCAGCGTCCCGATACAATGAGCAGTTCTTC. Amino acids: CASSELSASRYNEQFF.

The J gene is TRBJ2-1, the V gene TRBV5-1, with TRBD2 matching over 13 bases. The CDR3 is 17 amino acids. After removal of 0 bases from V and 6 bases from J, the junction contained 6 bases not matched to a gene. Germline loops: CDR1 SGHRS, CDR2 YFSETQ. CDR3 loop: CASSLGTGTSGINEQFF. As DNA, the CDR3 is TGCGCCAGCAGCTTGGGGACGGGGACTAGCGGGATCAATGAGCAGTTCTTC.

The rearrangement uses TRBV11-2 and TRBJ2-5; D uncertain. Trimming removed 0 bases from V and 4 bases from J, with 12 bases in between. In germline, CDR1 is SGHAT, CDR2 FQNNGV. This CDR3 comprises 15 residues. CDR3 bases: TGTGCCAGCAGCTTAGATCACTCCCTGGGAGAGACCCAGTACTTC. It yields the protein CASSLDHSLGETQYF.

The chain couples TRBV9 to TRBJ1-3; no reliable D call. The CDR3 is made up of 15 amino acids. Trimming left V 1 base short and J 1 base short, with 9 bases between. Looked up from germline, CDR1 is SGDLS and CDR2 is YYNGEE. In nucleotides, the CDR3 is TGTGCCAGCAGCGTAACATCCGGTTCTGGAAACACCATATATTTT. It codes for CASSVTSGSGNTIYF.

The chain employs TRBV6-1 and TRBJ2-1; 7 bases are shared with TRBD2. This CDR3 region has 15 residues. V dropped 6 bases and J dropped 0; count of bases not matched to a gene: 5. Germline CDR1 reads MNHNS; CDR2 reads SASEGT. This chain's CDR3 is CASRDGGSSYNEQFF. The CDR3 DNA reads TGTGCCAGCAGGGATGGCGGGAGCTCCTACAATGAGCAGTTCTTC.

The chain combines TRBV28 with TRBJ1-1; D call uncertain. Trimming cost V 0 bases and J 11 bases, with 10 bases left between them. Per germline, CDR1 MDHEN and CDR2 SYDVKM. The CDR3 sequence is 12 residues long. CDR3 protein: CASSLWGSWAFF. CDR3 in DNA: TGTGCCAGCAGTTTATGGGGTTCTTGGGCTTTCTTT.

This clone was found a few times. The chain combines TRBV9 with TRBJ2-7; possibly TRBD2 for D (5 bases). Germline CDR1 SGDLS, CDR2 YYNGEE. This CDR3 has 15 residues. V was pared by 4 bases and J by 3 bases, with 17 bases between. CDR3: CASSYAGGGRYEQYF. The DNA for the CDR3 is TGTGCCAGCAGCTACGCGGGTGGCGGGCGCTACGAGCAGTACTTC. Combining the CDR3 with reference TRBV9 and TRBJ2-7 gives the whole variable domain DSGVTQTPKHLITATGQRVTLRCSPRSGDLSVYWYQQSLDQGLQFLIQYYNGEERAKGNILERFSAQQFPDLHSELNLSSLELGDSALYFCASSYAGGGRYEQYFGPGTRLTVT.

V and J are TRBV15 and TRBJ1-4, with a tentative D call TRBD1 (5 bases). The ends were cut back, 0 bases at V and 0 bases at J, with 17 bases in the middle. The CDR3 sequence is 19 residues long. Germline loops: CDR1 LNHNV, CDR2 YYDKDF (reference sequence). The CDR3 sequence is CATSRDPGKLVSTNEKLFF. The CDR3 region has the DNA TGTGCCACCAGCAGAGACCCAGGGAAATTGGTATCAACTAATGAAAAACTGTTTTTT. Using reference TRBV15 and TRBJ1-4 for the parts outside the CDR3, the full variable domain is DAMVIQNPRYQVTQFGKPVTLSCSQTLNHNVMYWYQQKSSQAPKLLFHYYDKDFNNEADTPDNFQSRRPNTSFCFLDIRSPGLGDTAMYLCATSRDPGKLVSTNEKLFFGSGTQLSVL.

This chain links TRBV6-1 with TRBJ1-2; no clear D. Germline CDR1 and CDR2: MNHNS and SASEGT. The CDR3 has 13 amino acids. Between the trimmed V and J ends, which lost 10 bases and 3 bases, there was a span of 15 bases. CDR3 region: CAITANGDYGYTF. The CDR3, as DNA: TGTGCCATAACAGCCAATGGGGACTATGGCTACACCTTC.

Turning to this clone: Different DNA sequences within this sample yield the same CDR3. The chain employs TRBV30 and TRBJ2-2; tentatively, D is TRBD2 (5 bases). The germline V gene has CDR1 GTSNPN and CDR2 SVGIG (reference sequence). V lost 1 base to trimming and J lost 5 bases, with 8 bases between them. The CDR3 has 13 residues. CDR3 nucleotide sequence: TGTGCCTGGAGTGGAGGGAATACCGGGGAGCTGTTTTTT. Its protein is CAWSGGNTGELFF.

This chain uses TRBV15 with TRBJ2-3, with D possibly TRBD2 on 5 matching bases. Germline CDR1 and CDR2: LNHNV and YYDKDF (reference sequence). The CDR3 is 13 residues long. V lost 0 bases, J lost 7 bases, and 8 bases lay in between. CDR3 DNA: TGTGCCACCAGCAGAGATTGGAGGAATACGCAGTATTTT. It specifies CATSRDWRNTQYF.

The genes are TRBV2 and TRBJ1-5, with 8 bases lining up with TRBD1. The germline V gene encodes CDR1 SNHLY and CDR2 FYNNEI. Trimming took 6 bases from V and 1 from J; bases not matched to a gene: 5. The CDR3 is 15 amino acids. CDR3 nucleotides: TGTGCCAGCAGATTTGACAGGGGAAGCAATCAGCCCCAGCATTTT. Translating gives CASRFDRGSNQPQHF. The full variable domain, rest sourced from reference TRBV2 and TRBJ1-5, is EPEVTQTPSHQVTQMGQEVILRCVPISNHLYFYWYRQILGQKVEFLVSFYNNEISEKSEIFDDQFSVERPDGSNFTLKIRSTKLEDSAMYFCASRFDRGSNQPQHFGDGTRLSIL.

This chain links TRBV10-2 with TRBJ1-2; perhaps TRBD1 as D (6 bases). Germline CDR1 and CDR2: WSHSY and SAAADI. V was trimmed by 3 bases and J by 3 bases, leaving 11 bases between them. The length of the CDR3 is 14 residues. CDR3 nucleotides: TGCGCCAGCAGTGATCCGGGACAACACTATGGCTACACCTTC. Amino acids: CASSDPGQHYGYTF.

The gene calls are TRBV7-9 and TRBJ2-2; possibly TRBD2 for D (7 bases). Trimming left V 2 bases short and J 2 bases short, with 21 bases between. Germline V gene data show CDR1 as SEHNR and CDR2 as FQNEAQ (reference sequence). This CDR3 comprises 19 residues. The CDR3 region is CASSLSRGGLAENTGELFF. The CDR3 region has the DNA TGTGCCAGCAGCTTATCGAGAGGGGGGCTAGCGGAAAACACCGGGGAGCTGTTTTTT.

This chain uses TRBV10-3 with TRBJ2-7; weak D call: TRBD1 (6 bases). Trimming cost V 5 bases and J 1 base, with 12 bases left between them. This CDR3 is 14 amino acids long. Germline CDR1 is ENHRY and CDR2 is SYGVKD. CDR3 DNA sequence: TGTGCCATCAGTCAAAAACAGGGTTCCTACGAGCAGTACTTC. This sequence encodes CAISQKQGSYEQYF.

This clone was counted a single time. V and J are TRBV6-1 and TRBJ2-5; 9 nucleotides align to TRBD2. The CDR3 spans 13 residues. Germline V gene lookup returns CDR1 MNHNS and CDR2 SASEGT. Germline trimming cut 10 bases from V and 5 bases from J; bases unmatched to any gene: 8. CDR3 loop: CATAGTSLETQYF. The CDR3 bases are TGTGCCACCGCCGGGACTAGCCTGGAGACCCAGTACTTC.

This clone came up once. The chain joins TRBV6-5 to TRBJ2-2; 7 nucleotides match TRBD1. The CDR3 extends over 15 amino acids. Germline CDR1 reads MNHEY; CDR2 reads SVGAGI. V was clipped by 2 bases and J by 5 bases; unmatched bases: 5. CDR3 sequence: CASSYVRGKTGELFF. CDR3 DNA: TGTGCCAGCAGTTACGTCAGGGGGAAAACCGGGGAGCTGTTTTTT.

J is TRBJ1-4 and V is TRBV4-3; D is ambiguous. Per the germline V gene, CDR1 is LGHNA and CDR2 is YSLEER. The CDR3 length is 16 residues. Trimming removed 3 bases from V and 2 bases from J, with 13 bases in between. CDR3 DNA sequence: TGCGCCAGCAGCCAGGGATCGACGGGGACTAATGAAAAACTGTTTTTT. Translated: CASSQGSTGTNEKLFF.